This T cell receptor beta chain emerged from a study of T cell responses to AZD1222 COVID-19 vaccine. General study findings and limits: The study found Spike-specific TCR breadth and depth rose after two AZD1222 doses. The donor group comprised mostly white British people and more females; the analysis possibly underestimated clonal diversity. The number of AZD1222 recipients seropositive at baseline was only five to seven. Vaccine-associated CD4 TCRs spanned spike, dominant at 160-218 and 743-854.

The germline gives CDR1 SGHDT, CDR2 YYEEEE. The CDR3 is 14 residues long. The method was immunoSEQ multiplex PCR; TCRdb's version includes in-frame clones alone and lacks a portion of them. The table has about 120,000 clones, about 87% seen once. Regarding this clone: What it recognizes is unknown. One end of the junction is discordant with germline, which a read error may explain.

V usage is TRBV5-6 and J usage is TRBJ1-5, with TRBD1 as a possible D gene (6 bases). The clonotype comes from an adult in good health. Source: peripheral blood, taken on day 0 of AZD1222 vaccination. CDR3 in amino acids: CASSLGDTDRPQHF. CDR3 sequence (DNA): TGTGCCAGCAGTTTGGGCGACACGGACAGGCCCCAGCATTTT.